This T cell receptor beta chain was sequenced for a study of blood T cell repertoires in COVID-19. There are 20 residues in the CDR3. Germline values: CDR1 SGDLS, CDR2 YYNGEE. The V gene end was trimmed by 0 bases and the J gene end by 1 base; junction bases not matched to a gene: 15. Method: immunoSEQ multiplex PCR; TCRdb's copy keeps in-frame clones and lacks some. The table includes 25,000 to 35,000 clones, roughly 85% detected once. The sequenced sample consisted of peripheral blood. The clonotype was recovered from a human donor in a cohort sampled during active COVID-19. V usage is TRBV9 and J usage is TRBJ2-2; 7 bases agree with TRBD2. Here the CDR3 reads CASSVAGRLAEPQNTGELFF. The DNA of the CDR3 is TGTGCCAGCAGCGTAGCTGGCCGGCTAGCGGAACCCCAGAACACCGGGGAGCTGTTTTTT.